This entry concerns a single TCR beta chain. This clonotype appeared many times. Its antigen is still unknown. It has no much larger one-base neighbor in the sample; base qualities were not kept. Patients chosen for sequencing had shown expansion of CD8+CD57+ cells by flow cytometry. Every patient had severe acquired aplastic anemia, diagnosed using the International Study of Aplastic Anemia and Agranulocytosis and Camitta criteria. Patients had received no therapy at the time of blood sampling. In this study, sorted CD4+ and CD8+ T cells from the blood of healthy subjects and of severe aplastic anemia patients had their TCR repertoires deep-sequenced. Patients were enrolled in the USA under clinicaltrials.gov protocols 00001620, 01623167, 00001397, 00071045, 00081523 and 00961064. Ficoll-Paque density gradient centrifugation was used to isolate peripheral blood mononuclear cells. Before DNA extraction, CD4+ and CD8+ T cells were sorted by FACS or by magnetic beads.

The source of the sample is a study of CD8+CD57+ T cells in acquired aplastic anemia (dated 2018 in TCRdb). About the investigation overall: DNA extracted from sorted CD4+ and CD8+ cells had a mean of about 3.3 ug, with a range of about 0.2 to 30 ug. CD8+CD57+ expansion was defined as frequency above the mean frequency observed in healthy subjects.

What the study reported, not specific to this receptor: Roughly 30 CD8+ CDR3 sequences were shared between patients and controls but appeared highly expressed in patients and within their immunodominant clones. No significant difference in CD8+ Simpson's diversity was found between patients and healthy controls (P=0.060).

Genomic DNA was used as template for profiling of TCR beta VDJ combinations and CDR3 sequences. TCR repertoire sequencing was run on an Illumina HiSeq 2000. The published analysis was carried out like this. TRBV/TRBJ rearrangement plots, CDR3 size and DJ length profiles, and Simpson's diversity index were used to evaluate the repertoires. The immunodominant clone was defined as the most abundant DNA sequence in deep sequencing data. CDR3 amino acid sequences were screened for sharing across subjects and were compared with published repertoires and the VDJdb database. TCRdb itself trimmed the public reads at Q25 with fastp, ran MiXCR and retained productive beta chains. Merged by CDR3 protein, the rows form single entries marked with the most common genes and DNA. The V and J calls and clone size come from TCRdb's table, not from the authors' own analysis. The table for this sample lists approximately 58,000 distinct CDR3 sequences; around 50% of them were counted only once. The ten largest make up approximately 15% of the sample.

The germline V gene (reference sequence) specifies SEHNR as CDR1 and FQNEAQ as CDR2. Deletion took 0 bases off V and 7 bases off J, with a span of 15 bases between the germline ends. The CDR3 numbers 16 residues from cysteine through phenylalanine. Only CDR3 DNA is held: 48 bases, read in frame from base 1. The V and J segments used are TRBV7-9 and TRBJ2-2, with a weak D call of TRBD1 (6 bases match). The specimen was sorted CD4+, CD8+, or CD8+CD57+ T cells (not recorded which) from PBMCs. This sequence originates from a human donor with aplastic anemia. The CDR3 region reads CASSLAEGHSIGELFF. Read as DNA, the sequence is TGTGCCAGCAGCTTAGCTGAGGGACACAGCATCGGGGAGCTGTTTTTT.